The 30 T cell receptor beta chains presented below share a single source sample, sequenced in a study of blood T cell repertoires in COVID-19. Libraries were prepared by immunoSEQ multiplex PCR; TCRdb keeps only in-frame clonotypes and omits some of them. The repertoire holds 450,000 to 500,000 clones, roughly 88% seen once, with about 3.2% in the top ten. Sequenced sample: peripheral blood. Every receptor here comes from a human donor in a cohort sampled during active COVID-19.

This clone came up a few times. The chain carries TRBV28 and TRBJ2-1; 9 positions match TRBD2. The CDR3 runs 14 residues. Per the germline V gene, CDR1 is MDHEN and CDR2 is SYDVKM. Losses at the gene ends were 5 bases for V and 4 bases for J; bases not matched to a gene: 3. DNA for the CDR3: TGTGCCAGCAGTACTCTAGCGGGGTACAATGAGCAGTTCTTC. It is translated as CASSTLAGYNEQFF.

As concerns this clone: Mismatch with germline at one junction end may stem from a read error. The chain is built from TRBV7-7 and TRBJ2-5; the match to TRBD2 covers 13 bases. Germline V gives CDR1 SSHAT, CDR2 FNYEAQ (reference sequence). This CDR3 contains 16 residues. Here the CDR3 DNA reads TGTGCTAGCAGCCCGGGGACTAGCGGGATTGGAGAGACCCAGTACTTC. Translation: CASSPGTSGIGETQYF.

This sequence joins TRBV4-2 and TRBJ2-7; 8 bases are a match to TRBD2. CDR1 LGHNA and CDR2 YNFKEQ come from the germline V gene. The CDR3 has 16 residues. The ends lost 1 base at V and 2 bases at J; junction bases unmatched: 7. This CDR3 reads CASSQVSAGGPYEQYF. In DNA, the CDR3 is TGTGCCAGCAGCCAAGTATCGGCGGGAGGCCCCTACGAGCAGTACTTC.

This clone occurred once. CDR3 sequence reads: CASRQDRASETQYF. The CDR3 coding sequence is TGTGCCAGTAGGCAGGACAGGGCCTCGGAGACCCAGTACTTC. The chain carries TRBV19 and TRBJ2-5; 8 bases are shared with TRBD1. Trimming took 6 bases from V and 5 from J; bases not matched to a gene: 8. This CDR3 region has 14 residues. From germline, CDR1 is LNHDA and CDR2 SQIVND (reference sequence). The full variable domain, its missing parts supplied by reference TRBV19 and TRBJ2-5, is DGGITQSPKYLFRKEGQNVTLSCEQNLNHDAMYWYRQDPGQGLRLIYYSQIVNDFQKGDIAEGYSVSREKKESFPLTVTSAQKNPTAFYLCASRQDRASETQYFGPGTRLLVL.

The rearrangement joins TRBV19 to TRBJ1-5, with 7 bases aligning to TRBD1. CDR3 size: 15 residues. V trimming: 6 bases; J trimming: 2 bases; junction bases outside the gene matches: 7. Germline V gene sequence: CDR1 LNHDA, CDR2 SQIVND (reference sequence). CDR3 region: CASRTYRGGNQPQHF. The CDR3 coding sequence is TGTGCCAGTAGGACTTACAGGGGAGGCAATCAGCCCCAGCATTTT. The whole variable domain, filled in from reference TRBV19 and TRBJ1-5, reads DGGITQSPKYLFRKEGQNVTLSCEQNLNHDAMYWYRQDPGQGLRLIYYSQIVNDFQKGDIAEGYSVSREKKESFPLTVTSAQKNPTAFYLCASRTYRGGNQPQHFGDGTRLSIL.

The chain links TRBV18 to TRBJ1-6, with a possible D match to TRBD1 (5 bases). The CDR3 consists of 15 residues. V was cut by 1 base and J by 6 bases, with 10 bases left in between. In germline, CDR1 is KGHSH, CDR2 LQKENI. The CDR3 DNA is TGTGCCAGCTCACCACGGGAGGGACTTAATTCACCCCTCCACTTT. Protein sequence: CASSPREGLNSPLHF. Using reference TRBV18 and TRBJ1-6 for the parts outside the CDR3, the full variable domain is NAGVMQNPRHLVRRRGQEARLRCSPMKGHSHVYWYRQLPEEGLKFMVYLQKENIIDESGMPKERFSAEFPKEGPSILRIQQVVRGDSAAYFCASSPREGLNSPLHFGNGTRLTVT.

CDR3 sequence (DNA): TGCAGCGGTCGGACACAACCGAACACTGAAGCTTTCTTT. Translating gives CSGRTQPNTEAFF. This chain links TRBV29-1 with TRBJ1-1, with D possibly matching TRBD1 (5 bases). The CDR3 length is 13 residues. The V gene lost 7 bases and the J gene lost 1 base, with 13 bases spanning the gap. Germline CDR1 SQVTM, CDR2 ANQGSEA.

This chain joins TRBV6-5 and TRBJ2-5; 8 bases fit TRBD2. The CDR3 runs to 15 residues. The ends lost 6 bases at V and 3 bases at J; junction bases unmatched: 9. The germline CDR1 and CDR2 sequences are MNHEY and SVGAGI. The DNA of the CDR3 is TGTGCCAGCAGCGGAATTAGCGGGGTCGAAGAGACCCAGTACTTC. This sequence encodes CASSGISGVEETQYF.

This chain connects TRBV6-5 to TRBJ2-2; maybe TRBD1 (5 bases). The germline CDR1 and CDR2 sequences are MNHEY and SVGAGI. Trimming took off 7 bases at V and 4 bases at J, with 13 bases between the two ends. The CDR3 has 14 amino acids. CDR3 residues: CASIRTLSTGELFF. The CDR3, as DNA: TGTGCCAGCATCAGGACACTATCCACCGGGGAGCTGTTTTTT.

CDR3 sequence reads: CAWRPPPVLYGYTF. CDR3 DNA: TGTGCCTGGAGACCCCCCCCGGTCCTCTATGGCTACACCTTC. The J gene is TRBJ1-2, the V gene TRBV30; no firm D call. The CDR3 totals 14 residues. Deletions cut 3 bases from V and 4 bases from J, with 15 bases between. In germline, CDR1 is GTSNPN, CDR2 SVGIG (reference sequence). Complete variable domain (other parts from reference TRBV30 and TRBJ1-2): SQTIHQWPATLVQPVGSPLSLECTVEGTSNPNLYWYRQAAGRGLQLLFYSVGIGQISSEVPQNLSASRPQDRQFILSSKKLLLSDSGFYLCAWRPPPVLYGYTFGSGTRLTVV.

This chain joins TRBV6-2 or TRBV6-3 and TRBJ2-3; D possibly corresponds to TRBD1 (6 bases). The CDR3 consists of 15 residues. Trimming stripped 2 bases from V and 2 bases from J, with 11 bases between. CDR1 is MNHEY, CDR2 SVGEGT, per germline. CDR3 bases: TGTGCCAGCAGTTACGGACAGATACTCACAGATACGCAGTATTTT. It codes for CASSYGQILTDTQYF.

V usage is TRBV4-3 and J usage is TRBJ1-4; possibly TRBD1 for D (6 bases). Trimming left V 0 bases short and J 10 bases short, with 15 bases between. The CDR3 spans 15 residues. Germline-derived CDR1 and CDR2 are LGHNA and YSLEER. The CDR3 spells CASSQDLGTLLKLFF. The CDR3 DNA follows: TGCGCCAGCAGCCAAGATTTGGGGACACTCTTAAAACTGTTTTTT.

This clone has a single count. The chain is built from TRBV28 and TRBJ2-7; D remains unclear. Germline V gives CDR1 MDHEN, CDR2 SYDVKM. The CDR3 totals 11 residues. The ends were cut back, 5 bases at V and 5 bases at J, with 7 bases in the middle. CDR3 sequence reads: CASSRVHEQYF. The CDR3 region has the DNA TGTGCCAGCAGTAGAGTGCACGAGCAGTACTTC. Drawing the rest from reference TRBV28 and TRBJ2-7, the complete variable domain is DVKVTQSSRYLVKRTGEKVFLECVQDMDHENMFWYRQDPGLGLRLIYFSYDVKMKEKGDIPEGYSVSREKKERFSLILESASTNQTSMYLCASSRVHEQYFGPGTRLTVT.

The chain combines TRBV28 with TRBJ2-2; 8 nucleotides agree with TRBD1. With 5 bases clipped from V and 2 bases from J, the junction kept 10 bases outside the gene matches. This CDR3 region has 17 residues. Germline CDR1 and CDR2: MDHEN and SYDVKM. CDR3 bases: TGTGCCAGCAGTCCGTTCCGACAGGGGAAAAACACCGGGGAGCTGTTTTTT. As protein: CASSPFRQGKNTGELFF.

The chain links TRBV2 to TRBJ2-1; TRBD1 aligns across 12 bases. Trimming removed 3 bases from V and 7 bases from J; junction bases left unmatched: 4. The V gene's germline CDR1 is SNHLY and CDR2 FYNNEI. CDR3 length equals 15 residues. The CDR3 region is CASSEGQGARNEQFF. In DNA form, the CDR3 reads TGTGCCAGCAGTGAGGGACAGGGGGCGCGGAATGAGCAGTTCTTC.

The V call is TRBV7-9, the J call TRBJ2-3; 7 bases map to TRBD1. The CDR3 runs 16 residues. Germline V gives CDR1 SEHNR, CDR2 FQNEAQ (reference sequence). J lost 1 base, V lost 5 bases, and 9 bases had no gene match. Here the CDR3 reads CASSLMTGLGTDTQYF. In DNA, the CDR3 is TGTGCCAGCAGCCTTATGACAGGGTTGGGCACAGATACGCAGTATTTT.

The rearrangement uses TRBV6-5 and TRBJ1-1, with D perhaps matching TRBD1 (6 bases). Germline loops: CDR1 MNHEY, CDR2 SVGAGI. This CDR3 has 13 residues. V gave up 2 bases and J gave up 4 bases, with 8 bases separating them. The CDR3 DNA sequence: TGTGCCAGCAGTTACACAGGGTCCACTGAAGCTTTCTTT. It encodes CASSYTGSTEAFF.

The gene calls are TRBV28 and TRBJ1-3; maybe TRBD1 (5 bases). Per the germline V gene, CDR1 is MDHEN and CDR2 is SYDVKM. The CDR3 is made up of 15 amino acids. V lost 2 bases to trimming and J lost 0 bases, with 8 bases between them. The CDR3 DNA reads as TGTGCCAGCAGTTTACGGGACTACTCTGGAAACACCATATATTTT. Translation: CASSLRDYSGNTIYF.

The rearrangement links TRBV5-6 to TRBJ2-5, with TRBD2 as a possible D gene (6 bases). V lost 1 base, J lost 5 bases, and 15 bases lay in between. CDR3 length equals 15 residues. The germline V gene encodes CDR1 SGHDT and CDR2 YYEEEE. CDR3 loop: CASSLFPGAGETQYF. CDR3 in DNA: TGTGCCAGCAGCTTGTTTCCCGGGGCGGGGGAGACCCAGTACTTC. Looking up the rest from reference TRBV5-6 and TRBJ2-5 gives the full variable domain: DAGVTQSPTHLIKTRGQQVTLRCSPKSGHDTVSWYQQALGQGPQFIFQYYEEEERQRGNFPDRFSGHQFPNYSSELNVNALLLGDSALYLCASSLFPGAGETQYFGPGTRLLVL.

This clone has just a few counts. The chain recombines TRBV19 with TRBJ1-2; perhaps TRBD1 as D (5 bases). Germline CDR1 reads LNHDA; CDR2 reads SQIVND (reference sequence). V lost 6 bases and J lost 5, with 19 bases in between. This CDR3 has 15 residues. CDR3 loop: CASRPRRTEGYGYTF. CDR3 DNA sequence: TGTGCCAGTAGACCTAGGAGAACGGAGGGGTATGGCTACACCTTC.

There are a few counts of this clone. Written as DNA, the CDR3 is TGTGCCAGCAGCTTGGTAGCGGGAGGCGCGAACACCGGGGAGCTGTTTTTT. It yields the protein CASSLVAGGANTGELFF. The J gene is TRBJ2-2, the V gene TRBV5-6; the match to TRBD2 covers 10 bases. Per germline, CDR1 SGHDT and CDR2 YYEEEE. The trim removed 0 bases at V and 0 bases at J, leaving 2 bases unmatched. CDR3 length: 17 amino acids. The whole variable domain, filled in from reference TRBV5-6 and TRBJ2-2, reads DAGVTQSPTHLIKTRGQQVTLRCSPKSGHDTVSWYQQALGQGPQFIFQYYEEEERQRGNFPDRFSGHQFPNYSSELNVNALLLGDSALYLCASSLVAGGANTGELFFGEGSRLTVL.

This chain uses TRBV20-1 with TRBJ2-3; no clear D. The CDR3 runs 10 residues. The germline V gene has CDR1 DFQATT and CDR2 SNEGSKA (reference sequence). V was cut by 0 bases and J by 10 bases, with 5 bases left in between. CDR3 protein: CSARETSQYF. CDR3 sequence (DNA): TGCAGTGCTAGAGAAACATCGCAGTATTTT.

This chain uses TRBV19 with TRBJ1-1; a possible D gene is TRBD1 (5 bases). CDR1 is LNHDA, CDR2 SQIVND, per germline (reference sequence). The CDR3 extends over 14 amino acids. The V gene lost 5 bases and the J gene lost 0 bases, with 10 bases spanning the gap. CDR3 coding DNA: TGTGCCAGTAGTGGGGGACTTATGAACACTGAAGCTTTCTTT. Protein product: CASSGGLMNTEAFF.

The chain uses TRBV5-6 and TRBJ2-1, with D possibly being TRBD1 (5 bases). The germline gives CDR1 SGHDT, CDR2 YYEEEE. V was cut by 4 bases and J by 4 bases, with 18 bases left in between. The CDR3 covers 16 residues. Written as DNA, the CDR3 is TGTGCCAGCAGCCCGCTAAGGCAGGGTGGTTACAATGAGCAGTTCTTC. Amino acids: CASSPLRQGGYNEQFF.

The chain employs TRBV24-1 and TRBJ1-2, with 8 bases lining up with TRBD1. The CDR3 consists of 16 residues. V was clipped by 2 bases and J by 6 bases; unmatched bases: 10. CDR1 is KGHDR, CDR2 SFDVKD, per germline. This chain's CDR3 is CATSDSRQGAGNGYTF. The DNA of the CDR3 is TGTGCCACCAGTGATTCTCGGCAGGGGGCAGGCAATGGCTACACCTTC.

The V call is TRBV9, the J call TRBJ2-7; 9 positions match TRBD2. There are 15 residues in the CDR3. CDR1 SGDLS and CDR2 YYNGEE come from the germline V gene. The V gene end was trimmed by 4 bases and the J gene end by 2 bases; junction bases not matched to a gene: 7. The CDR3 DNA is TGTGCCAGCAGCCCAAGGACTAGCGCCGCCTACGAGCAGTACTTC. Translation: CASSPRTSAAYEQYF.

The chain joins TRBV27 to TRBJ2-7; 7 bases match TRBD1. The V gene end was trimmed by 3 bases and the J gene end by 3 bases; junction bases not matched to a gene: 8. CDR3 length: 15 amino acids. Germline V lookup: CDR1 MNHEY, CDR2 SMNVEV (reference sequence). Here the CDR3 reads CASSFTRQGDYEQYF. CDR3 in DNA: TGTGCCAGCAGTTTTACCCGACAGGGTGACTACGAGCAGTACTTC.

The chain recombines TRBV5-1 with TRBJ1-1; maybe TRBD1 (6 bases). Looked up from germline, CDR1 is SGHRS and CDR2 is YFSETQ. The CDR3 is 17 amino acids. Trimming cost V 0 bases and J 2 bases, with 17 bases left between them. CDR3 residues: CASSLAYPDSINTEAFF. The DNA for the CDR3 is TGCGCCAGCAGCTTGGCCTACCCGGACAGCATAAACACTGAAGCTTTCTTT.

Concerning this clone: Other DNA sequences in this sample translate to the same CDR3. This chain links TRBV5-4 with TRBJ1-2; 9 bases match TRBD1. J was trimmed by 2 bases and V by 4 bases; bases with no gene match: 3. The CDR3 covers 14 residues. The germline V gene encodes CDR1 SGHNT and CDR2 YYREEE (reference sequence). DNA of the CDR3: TGTGCCAGCAGCCCCGGACAGGGGAACTATGGCTACACCTTC. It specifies CASSPGQGNYGYTF.

CDR3 DNA sequence: TGTGCCAGCAGTGTCCCTAATGTGGACAGGGGGCGGAATACGCAGTATTTT. It encodes CASSVPNVDRGRNTQYF. The chain employs TRBV25-1 and TRBJ2-3, with 11 bases that match TRBD1. With V trimmed by 4 bases and J by 7 bases, 13 bases remained unmatched. The germline V gene has CDR1 MGHDK and CDR2 SYGVNS. This CDR3 has 17 residues.